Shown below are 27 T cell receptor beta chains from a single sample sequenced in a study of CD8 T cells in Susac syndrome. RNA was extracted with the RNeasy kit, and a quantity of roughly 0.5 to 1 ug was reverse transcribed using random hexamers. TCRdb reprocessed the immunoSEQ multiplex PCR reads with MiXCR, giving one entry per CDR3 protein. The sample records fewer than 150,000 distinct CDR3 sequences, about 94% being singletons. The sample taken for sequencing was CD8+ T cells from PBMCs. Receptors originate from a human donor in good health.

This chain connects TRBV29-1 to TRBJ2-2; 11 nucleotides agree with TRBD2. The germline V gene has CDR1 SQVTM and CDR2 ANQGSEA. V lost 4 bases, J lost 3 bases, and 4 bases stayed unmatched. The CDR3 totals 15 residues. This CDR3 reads CSVVSGRADTGELFF. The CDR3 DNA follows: TGCAGCGTTGTTAGCGGGAGGGCTGACACCGGGGAGCTGTTTTTT.

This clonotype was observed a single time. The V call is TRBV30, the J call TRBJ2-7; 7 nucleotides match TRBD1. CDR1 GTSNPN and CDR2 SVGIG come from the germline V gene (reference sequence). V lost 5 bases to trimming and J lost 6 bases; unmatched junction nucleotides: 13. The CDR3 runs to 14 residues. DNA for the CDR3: TGTGCCTGGGCCGGTACAGGGGCAGGCGGCGAGCAGTACTTC. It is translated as CAWAGTGAGGEQYF.

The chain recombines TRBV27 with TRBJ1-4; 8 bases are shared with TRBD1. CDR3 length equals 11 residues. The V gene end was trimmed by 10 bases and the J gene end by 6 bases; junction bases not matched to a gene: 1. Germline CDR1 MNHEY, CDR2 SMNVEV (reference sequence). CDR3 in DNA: TGTGCCACGACAGGGGATGAAAAACTGTTTTTT. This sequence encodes CATTGDEKLFF. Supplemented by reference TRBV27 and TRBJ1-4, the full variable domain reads EAQVTQNPRYLITVTGKKLTVTCSQNMNHEYMSWYRQDPGLGLRQIYYSMNVEVTDKGDVPEGYKVSRKEKRNFPLILESPSPNQTSLYFCATTGDEKLFFGSGTQLSVL.

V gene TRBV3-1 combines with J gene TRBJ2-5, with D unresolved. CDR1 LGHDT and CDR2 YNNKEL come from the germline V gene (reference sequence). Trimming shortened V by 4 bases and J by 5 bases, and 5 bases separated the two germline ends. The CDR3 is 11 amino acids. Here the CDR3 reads CASSRRETQYF. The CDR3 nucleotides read TGTGCCAGCAGCCGCCGGGAGACCCAGTACTTC.

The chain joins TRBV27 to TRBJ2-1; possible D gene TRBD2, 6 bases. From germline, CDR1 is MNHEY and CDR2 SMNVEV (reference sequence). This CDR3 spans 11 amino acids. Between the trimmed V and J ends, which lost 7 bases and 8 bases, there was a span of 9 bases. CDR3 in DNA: TGTGCCAGCACTAGCGTCGATGAGCAGTTCTTC. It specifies CASTSVDEQFF.

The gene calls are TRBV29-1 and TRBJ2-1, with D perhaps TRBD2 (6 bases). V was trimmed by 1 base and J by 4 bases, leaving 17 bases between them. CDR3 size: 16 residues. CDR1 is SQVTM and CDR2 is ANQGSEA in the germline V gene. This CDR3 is CSVEGGRTQDYNEQFF. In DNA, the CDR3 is TGCAGCGTTGAAGGAGGGAGGACTCAAGATTACAATGAGCAGTTCTTC.

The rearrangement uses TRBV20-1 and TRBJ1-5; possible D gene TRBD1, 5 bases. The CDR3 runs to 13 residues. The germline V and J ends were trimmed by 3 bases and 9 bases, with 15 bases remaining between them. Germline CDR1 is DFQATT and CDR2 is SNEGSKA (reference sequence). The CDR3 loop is CSASVGSQGPQHF. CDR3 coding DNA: TGCAGTGCTAGTGTGGGGTCTCAGGGGCCCCAGCATTTT.

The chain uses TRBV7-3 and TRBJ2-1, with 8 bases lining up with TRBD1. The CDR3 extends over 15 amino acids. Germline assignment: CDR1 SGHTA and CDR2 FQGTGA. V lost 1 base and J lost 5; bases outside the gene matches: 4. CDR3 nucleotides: TGTGCCAGCAGCTTAATAGGGACAGGAGACAATGAGCAGTTCTTC. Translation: CASSLIGTGDNEQFF.

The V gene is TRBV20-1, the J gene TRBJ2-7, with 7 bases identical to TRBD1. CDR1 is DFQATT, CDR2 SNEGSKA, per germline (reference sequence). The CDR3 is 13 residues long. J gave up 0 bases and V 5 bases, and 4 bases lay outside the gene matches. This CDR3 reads CSAGDRNSYEQYF. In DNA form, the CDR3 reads TGCAGTGCTGGGGACAGAAACTCCTACGAGCAGTACTTC.

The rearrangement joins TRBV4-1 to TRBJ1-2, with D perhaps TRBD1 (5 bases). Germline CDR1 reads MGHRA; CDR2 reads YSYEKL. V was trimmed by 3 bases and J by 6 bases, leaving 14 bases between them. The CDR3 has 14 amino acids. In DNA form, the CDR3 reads TGCGCCAGCAGCCACCCCATGAGGGGTAATGGCTACACCTTC. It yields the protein CASSHPMRGNGYTF.

The CDR3 DNA follows: TGTGCCAGCAGCTTAGAACAGGATTACGAGCAGTACTTC. It encodes CASSLEQDYEQYF. The chain recombines TRBV7-9 with TRBJ2-7; D might be TRBD1 (5 bases). Germline V lookup: CDR1 SEHNR, CDR2 FQNEAQ (reference sequence). V lost 1 base to trimming and J lost 4 bases, with 8 bases between them. The CDR3 loop spans 13 amino acids.

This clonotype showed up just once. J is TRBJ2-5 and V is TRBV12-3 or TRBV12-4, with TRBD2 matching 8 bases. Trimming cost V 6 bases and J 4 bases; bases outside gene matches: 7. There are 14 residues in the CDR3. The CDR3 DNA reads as TGTGCCAGCAGGGAGCGGGAGCACCGAGAGACCCAGTACTTC. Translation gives CASREREHRETQYF.

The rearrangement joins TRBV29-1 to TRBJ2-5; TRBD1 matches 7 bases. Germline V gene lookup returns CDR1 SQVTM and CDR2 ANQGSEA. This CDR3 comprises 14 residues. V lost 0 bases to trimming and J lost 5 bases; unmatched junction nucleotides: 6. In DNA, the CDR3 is TGCAGCGTTGAAGAGCAGGGGGAGTGGGAGACCCAGTACTTC. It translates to CSVEEQGEWETQYF. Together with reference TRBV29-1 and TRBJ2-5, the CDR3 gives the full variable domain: SAVISQKPSRDICQRGTSLTIQCQVDSQVTMMFWYRQQPGQSLTLIATANQGSEATYESGFVIDKFPISRPNLTFSTLTVSNMSPEDSSIYLCSVEEQGEWETQYFGPGTRLLVL.

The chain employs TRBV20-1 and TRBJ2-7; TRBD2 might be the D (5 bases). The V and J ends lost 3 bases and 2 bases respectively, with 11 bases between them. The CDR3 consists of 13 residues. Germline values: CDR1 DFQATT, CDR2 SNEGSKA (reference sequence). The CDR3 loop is CSAREAGTYEQYF. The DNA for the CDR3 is TGCAGTGCTAGGGAGGCAGGTACCTACGAGCAGTACTTC.

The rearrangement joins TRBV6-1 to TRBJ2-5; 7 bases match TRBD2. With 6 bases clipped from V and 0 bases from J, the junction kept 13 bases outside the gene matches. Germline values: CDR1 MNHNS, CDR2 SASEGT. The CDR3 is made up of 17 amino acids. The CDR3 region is CASSPTRLAEHQETQYF. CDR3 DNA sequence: TGTGCCAGCAGCCCCACCCGTCTAGCGGAACACCAAGAGACCCAGTACTTC.

In DNA, the CDR3 is TGCGCCAGCAGCCAAGATTTAATAGCGATAAACAATGAGCAGTTCTTC. Its protein is CASSQDLIAINNEQFF. The gene calls are TRBV4-3 and TRBJ2-1; perhaps TRBD2 as D (5 bases). The CDR3 extends over 16 amino acids. V lost 0 bases, J lost 5 bases, and 14 bases lay in between. CDR1 LGHNA and CDR2 YSLEER come from the germline V gene.

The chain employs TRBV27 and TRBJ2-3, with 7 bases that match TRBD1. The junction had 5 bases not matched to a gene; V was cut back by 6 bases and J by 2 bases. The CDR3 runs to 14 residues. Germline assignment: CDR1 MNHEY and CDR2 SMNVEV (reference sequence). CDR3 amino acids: CASSSGTDTDTQYF. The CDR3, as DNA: TGTGCCAGCAGCTCCGGGACAGACACAGATACGCAGTATTTT.

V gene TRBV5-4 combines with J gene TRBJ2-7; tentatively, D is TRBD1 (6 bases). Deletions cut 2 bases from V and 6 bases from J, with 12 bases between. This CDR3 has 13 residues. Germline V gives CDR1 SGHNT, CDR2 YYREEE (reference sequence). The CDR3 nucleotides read TGTGCCAGCAGCTTAACTACAGGGACCGAGCAGTACTTC. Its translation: CASSLTTGTEQYF.

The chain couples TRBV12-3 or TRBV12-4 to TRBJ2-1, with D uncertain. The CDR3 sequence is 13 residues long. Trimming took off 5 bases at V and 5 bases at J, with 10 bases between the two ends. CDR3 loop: CASSLYLNNEQFF. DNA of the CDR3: TGTGCCAGCAGTCTATATTTAAACAATGAGCAGTTCTTC.

In nucleotides, the CDR3 is TGTGCCACCTTGGGGGACCCGGGCGACAATGAGCAGTTCTTC. The encoded protein is CATLGDPGDNEQFF. The genes are TRBV7-8 and TRBJ2-1; D may correspond to TRBD1 or TRBD2 (5 bases each). The germline V gene encodes CDR1 SGHVS and CDR2 FQNEAQ. The CDR3 runs 14 residues. With 10 bases removed from V and 5 bases from J, the gap between germline ends came to 18 bases.

CDR3 region: CASSVVPLGQGARAGANVLTF. CDR3 DNA sequence: TGTGCCAGCAGCGTAGTTCCCCTCGGACAGGGGGCAAGGGCTGGGGCCAACGTCCTGACTTTC. This chain connects TRBV9 to TRBJ2-6, with 11 positions matching TRBD1. In germline, CDR1 is SGDLS, CDR2 YYNGEE. This CDR3 comprises 21 residues. V was clipped by 0 bases and J by 2 bases; unmatched bases: 13.

The chain's CDR3 is CASSLTSQNEQYF. The CDR3 nucleotides read TGTGCCAGCAGCCTTACCAGCCAGAACGAGCAGTACTTC. The gene calls are TRBV5-4 and TRBJ2-7; D is unclear. The CDR3 loop spans 13 amino acids. V lost 4 bases and J 5 bases, leaving 13 bases between the germline ends. Germline V gene data show CDR1 as SGHNT and CDR2 as YYREEE (reference sequence).

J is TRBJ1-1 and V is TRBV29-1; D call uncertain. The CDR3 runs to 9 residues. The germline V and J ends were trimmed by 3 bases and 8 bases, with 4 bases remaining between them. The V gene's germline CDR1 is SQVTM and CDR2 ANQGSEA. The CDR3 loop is CSVDGEAFF. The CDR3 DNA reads TGCAGCGTTGACGGGGAAGCTTTCTTT.

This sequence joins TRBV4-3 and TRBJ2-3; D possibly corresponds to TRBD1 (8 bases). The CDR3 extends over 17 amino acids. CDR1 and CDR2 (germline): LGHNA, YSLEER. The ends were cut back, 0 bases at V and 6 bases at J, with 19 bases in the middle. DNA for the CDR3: TGCGCCAGCAGCCAAGATTACAGGGGGGGGTTTTGGGATACGCAGTATTTT. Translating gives CASSQDYRGGFWDTQYF.

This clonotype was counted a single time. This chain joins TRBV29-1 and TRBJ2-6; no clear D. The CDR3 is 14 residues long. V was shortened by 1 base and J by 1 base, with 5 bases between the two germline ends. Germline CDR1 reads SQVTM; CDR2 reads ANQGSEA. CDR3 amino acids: CSVEGASGANVLTF. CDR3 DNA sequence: TGCAGCGTTGAAGGAGCATCTGGGGCCAACGTCCTGACTTTC.

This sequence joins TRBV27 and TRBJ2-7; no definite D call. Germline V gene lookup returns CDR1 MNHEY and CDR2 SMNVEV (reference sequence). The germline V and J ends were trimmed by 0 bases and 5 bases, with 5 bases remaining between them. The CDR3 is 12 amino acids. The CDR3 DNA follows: TGTGCCAGCAGTTTATCAGGGCACGAGCAGTACTTC. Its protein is CASSLSGHEQYF.

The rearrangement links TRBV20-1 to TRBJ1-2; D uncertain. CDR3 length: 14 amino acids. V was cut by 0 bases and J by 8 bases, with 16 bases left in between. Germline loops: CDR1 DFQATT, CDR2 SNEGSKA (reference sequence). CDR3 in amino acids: CSARDLDNPRGYTF. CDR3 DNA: TGCAGTGCTAGAGATCTAGACAACCCTAGAGGCTACACCTTC.